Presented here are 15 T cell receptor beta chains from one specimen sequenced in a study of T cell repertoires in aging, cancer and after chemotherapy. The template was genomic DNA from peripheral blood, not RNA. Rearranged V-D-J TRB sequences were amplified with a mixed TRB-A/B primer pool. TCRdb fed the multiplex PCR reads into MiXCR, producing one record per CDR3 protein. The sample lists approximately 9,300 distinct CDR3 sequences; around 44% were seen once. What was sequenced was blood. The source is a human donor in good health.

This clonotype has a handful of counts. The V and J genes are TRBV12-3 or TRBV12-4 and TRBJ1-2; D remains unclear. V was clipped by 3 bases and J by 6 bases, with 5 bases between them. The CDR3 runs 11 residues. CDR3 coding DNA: TGTGCCAGCAGTTTTTACGATGGCTACACCTTC. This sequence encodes CASSFYDGYTF.

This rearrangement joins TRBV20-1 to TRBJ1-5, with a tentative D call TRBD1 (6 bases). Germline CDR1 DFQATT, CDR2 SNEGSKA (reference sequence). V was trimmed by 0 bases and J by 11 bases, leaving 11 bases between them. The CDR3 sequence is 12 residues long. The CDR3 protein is CSARDLGGTQHF. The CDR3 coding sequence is TGCAGTGCTAGAGATTTAGGGGGGACCCAGCATTTT.

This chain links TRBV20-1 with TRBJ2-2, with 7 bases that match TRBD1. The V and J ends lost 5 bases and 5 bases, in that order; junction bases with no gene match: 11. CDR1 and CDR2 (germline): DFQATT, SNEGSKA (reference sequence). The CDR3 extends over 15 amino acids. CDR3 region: CSALVGAGGTGELFF. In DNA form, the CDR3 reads TGCAGTGCTCTGGTGGGCGCAGGGGGTACCGGGGAGCTGTTTTTT.

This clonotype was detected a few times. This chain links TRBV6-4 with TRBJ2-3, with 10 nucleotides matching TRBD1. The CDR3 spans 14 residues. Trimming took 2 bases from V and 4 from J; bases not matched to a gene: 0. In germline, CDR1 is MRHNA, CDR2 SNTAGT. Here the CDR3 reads CASSDGTGADTQYF. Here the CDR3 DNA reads TGTGCCAGCAGTGACGGGACAGGGGCAGATACGCAGTATTTT.

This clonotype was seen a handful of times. CDR3: CSARRQGGTGELFF. The CDR3 coding sequence is TGCAGTGCTAGACGACAGGGGGGCACCGGGGAGCTGTTTTTT. V is TRBV20-1 and J is TRBJ2-2; 9 bases fit TRBD1. The V and J ends lost 2 bases and 4 bases, in that order; junction bases with no gene match: 2. CDR1 DFQATT and CDR2 SNEGSKA come from the germline V gene (reference sequence). The CDR3 is 14 residues long.

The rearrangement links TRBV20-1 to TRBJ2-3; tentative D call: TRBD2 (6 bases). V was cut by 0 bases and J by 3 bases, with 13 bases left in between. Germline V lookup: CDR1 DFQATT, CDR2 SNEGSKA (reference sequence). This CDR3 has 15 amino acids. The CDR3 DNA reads TGCAGTGCTAGAGATTCGGCTAGCGCAACAGATACGCAGTATTTT. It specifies CSARDSASATDTQYF.

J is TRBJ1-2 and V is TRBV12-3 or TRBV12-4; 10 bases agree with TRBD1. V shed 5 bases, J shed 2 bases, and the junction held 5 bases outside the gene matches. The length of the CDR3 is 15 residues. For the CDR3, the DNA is TGTGCCAGCAGTCTGAGGACAGGGGGGAACTATGGCTACACCTTC. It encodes CASSLRTGGNYGYTF.

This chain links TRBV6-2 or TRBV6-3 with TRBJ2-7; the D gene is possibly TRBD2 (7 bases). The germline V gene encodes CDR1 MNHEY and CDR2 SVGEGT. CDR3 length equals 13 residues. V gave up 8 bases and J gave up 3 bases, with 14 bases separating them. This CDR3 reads CASSTGGFYEQYF. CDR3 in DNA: TGTGCCAGCTCAACGGGGGGCTTCTACGAGCAGTACTTC.

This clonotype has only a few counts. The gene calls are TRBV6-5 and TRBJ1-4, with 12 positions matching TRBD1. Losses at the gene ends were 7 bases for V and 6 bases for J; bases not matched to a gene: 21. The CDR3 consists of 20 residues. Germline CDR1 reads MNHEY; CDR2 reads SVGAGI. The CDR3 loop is CASTYSWDRGRRAVHEKLFF. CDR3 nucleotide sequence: TGTGCCAGCACCTACTCTTGGGACAGGGGGCGCAGAGCGGTGCATGAAAAACTGTTTTTT.

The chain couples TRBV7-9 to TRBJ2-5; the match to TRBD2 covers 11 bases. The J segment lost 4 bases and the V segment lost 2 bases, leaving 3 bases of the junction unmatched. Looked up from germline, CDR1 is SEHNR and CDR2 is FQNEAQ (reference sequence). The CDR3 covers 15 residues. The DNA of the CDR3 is TGTGCCAGCAGCTTAAGTAGCGGGGGGGCAGAGACCCAGTACTTC. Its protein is CASSLSSGGAETQYF.

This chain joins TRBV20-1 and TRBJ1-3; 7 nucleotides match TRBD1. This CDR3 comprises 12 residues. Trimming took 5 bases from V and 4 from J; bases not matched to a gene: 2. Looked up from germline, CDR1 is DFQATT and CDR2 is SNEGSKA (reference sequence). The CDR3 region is CSAEGAGNTIYF. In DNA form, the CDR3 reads TGCAGTGCTGAGGGGGCGGGAAACACCATATATTTT.

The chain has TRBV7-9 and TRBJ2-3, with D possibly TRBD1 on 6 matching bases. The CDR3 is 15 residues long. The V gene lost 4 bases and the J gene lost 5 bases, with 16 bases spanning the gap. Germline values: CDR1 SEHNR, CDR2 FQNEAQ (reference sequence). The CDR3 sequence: CASSSGTLKGDTQYF. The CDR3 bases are TGTGCCAGCAGCTCCGGGACACTAAAGGGAGATACGCAGTATTTT. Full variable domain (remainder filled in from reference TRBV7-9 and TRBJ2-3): DTGVSQNPRHKITKRGQNVTFRCDPISEHNRLYWYRQTLGQGPEFLTYFQNEAQLEKSRLLSDRFSAERPKGSFSTLEIQRTEQGDSAMYLCASSSGTLKGDTQYFGPGTRLTVL.

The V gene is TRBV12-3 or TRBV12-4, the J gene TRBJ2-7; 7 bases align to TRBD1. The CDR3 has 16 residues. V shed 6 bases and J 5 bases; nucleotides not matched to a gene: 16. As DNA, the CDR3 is TGTGCCAGCAGACCCCCCCGCCAGACAGGGTCGGACGAGCAGTACTTC. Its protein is CASRPPRQTGSDEQYF.

CDR3 sequence reads: CASSRGQPDAGANVLTF. The CDR3 region has the DNA TGTGCCAGCTCGCGGGGACAGCCAGATGCTGGGGCCAACGTCCTGACTTTC. The chain carries TRBV18 and TRBJ2-6, with a possible D match to TRBD1 (7 bases). Trimming pared 6 bases from V and 2 bases from J, leaving 17 bases between. This CDR3 region has 17 residues. Germline-derived CDR1 and CDR2 are KGHSH and LQKENI.

CDR3: CSALADQRRGAYF. The DNA of the CDR3 is TGCAGTGCTCTGGCTGATCAGAGGCGGGGTGCGTACTTC. V usage is TRBV20-1 and J usage is TRBJ2-4; possibly TRBD2 for D (6 bases). V was clipped by 5 bases and J by 15 bases, with 23 bases between them. Germline V CDR1 and CDR2: DFQATT, SNEGSKA (reference sequence). The CDR3 sequence is 13 residues long.